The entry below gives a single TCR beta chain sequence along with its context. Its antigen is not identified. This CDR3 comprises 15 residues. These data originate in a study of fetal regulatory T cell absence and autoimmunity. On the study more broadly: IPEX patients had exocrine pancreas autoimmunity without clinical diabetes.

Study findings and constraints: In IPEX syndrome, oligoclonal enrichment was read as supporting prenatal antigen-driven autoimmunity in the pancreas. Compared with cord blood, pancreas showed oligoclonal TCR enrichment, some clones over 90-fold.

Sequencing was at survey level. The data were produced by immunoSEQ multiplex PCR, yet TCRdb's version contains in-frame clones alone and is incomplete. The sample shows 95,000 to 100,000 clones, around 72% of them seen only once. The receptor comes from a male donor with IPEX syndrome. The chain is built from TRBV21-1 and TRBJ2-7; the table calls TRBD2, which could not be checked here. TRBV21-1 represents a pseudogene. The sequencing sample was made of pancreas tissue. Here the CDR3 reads CASSKGAGFSYEQYF. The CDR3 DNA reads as TGTGCCAGCAGCAAAGGAGCGGGGTTCTCCTACGAGCAGTACTTC.